The next 17 T cell receptor beta chains were all read from a single sample in a study of PD-1 blockade in classical Hodgkin lymphoma. Produced via immunoSEQ multiplex PCR; TCRdb's table is partial and in-frame only. Among 6,500 to 9,500 clones listed, approximately 80% were seen once. Time point in this sample: cycle 4 day 1 (C4D1), after five to seven weeks of nivolumab. Following autologous stem cell transplantation, relapse occurred in every patient, and exposure to brentuximab vedotin varied. Magnetic negative selection was used to purify CD8+ T cells from thawed PBMCs. Sequenced here: CD8+ T cells from blood, sampled before the fourth cycle of nivolumab. These receptors were obtained from a human donor with classical Hodgkin lymphoma.

The chain couples TRBV21-1 to TRBJ1-2; TRBD1 is the table's D call and was not checked against the DNA. TRBV21-1 has pseudogene status. The CDR3 runs to 11 residues. CDR3 sequence: CASRGVEGYTF. The CDR3 DNA is TGTGCCAGCAGAGGGGTGGAGGGCTACACCTTC.

This chain links TRBV19 with TRBJ2-2, with 7 bases matching TRBD2. J gave up 1 base and V 0 bases, and 17 bases lay outside the gene matches. Germline CDR1 is LNHDA and CDR2 is SQIVND (reference sequence). The CDR3 contains 21 residues. CDR3 nucleotides: TGTGCCAGTAGTATAGACGACCTGGTATGGCTCAGCGGGGTGAACACCGGGGAGCTGTTTTTT. Its protein is CASSIDDLVWLSGVNTGELFF.

The rearrangement joins TRBV11-1 to TRBJ2-7; unclear D gene. V lost 1 base and J lost 2, with 12 bases in between. CDR1 SGHAT and CDR2 FQDESV come from the germline V gene (reference sequence). The CDR3 has 15 residues. The CDR3 protein is CASSLGWQATYEQYF. In DNA form, the CDR3 reads TGTGCCAGCAGCTTAGGTTGGCAGGCAACCTACGAGCAGTACTTC. Together with reference TRBV11-1 and TRBJ2-7, the CDR3 gives the full variable domain: EAEVAQSPRYKITEKSQAVAFWCDPISGHATLYWYRQILGQGPELLVQFQDESVVDDSQLPKDRFSAERLKGVDSTLKIQPAELGDSAMYLCASSLGWQATYEQYFGPGTRLTVT.

This clone was counted a single time. The chain couples TRBV11-2 to TRBJ2-7; a weak D match, TRBD1 (6 bases). The CDR3 is 15 amino acids. The germline CDR1 and CDR2 sequences are SGHAT and FQNNGV. The ends were cut back, 0 bases at V and 0 bases at J, with 9 bases in the middle. The CDR3 DNA follows: TGTGCCAGCAGCTTAGAACAGGGAAGCTCCTACGAGCAGTACTTC. Protein: CASSLEQGSSYEQYF.

The gene calls are TRBV6-5 and TRBJ2-2; 7 nucleotides line up with TRBD2. CDR3 length: 16 amino acids. Germline V gene lookup returns CDR1 MNHEY and CDR2 SVGAGI. Trimming at V came to 2 bases and at J to 3 bases, leaving 6 bases not matched to a gene. The CDR3, as DNA: TGTGCCAGCAGTTACCCAGCTAGCGGAGACACCGGGGAGCTGTTTTTT. Encoded protein: CASSYPASGDTGELFF.

The chain combines TRBV15 with TRBJ1-5; 7 positions agree with TRBD1. This CDR3 is built from 15 residues. CDR1 and CDR2 (germline): LNHNV, YYDKDF (reference sequence). The trim removed 5 bases at V and 0 bases at J, leaving 4 bases unmatched. CDR3 DNA: TGTGCCACCAGCGGCGGGACAGCTAGCAATCAGCCCCAGCATTTT. Its translation: CATSGGTASNQPQHF.

This clone appeared once. The CDR3 loop reads CASSFARFFSASGYTF. The CDR3 DNA sequence: TGTGCCAGCAGCTTCGCCCGATTTTTTTCAGCCTCCGGCTACACCTTC. The chain has TRBV7-9 and TRBJ1-2; D gene unclear. From germline, CDR1 is SEHNR and CDR2 FQNEAQ (reference sequence). The V end lost 3 bases, the J end lost 8 bases, and 22 bases lay between the germline ends. This CDR3 comprises 16 residues.

The CDR3 DNA is TGTGCCAGCAGGACCAGGCTCGCCAACCAAGAGACCCAGTACTTC. Translated, it gives CASRTRLANQETQYF. V gene TRBV2 combines with J gene TRBJ2-5, with D hard to call. In germline, CDR1 is SNHLY, CDR2 FYNNEI. There are 15 residues in the CDR3. Trimming cost V 6 bases and J 0 bases, with 14 bases left between them.

The chain carries TRBV15 and TRBJ2-7; TRBD1 aligns across 11 bases. The junction had 10 bases not matched to a gene; V was cut back by 4 bases and J by 5 bases. The CDR3 is 16 residues long. Germline V gives CDR1 LNHNV, CDR2 YYDKDF (reference sequence). CDR3 DNA: TGTGCCACCAGCAAGGGTCTGTGGGACAGGGGGAACGAGCAGTACTTC. Protein sequence: CATSKGLWDRGNEQYF.

This chain connects TRBV9 to TRBJ2-7; 10 nucleotides agree with TRBD2. The CDR3 covers 16 residues. Germline trimming cut 3 bases from V and 1 base from J; bases unmatched to any gene: 7. The germline V gene has CDR1 SGDLS and CDR2 YYNGEE. The CDR3 nucleotides are TGTGCCAGCAGCGCGGGGAGGACTAGCGGTTCCTACGAGCAGTACTTC. Its protein is CASSAGRTSGSYEQYF.

The chain recombines TRBV2 with TRBJ2-1; 9 positions agree with TRBD2. The ends lost 7 bases at V and 7 bases at J; junction bases unmatched: 11. Germline CDR1 and CDR2: SNHLY and FYNNEI. The CDR3 is 15 amino acids. The CDR3, as DNA: TGTGCCAGCACCGACCGGCTAGCGGGGTTGAATGAGCAGTTCTTC. Residues: CASTDRLAGLNEQFF.

The V and J genes are TRBV5-1 and TRBJ2-7; D is perhaps TRBD1 or TRBD2 (6 bases each). Germline lookup yields CDR1 SGHRS and CDR2 YFSETQ. The germline V and J ends were trimmed by 4 bases and 5 bases, with 19 bases remaining between them. The CDR3 has 15 residues. CDR3 DNA: TGCGCCAGCAGCCTGGGATGGGGGGCGTGGGACGAGCAGTACTTC. As protein: CASSLGWGAWDEQYF.

J is TRBJ1-1 and V is TRBV7-3, with D possibly being TRBD1 (5 bases). This CDR3 contains 14 residues. V dropped 0 bases and J dropped 5 bases, with 10 bases sitting between them. Germline lookup yields CDR1 SGHTA and CDR2 FQGTGA. CDR3 loop: CASSLTGLDTEAFF. CDR3 DNA: TGTGCCAGCAGCTTAACGGGACTCGATACTGAAGCTTTCTTT.

This clone was detected only once. The chain links TRBV7-8 to TRBJ1-1; D gene uncertain. The V end lost 8 bases, the J end lost 6 bases, and 10 bases lay between the germline ends. CDR1 SGHVS and CDR2 FQNEAQ come from the germline V gene. CDR3 length: 11 amino acids. CDR3 DNA: TGTGCCAGCGAATATGGGTCTGAAGCTTTCTTT. The encoded protein is CASEYGSEAFF.

This clone was seen more than once but under ten times. V and J are TRBV7-3 and TRBJ2-7; D assignment may be TRBD1 or TRBD2 (5 bases each). This CDR3 contains 14 residues. V lost 3 bases and J lost 3, with 12 bases in between. CDR1 SGHTA and CDR2 FQGTGA come from the germline V gene. CDR3 DNA: TGTGCCAGCAGCTTGGTGGGACGGCACTACGAGCAGTACTTC. Translated: CASSLVGRHYEQYF. Drawing the rest from reference TRBV7-3 and TRBJ2-7, the complete variable domain is GAGVSQTPSNKVTEKGKYVELRCDPISGHTALYWYRQSLGQGPEFLIYFQGTGAADDSGLPNDRFFAVRPEGSVSTLKIQRTERGDSAVYLCASSLVGRHYEQYFGPGTRLTVT.

The V call is TRBV7-2, the J call TRBJ2-1; possibly TRBD1 or TRBD2 for D (5 bases each). The germline V and J ends were trimmed by 5 bases and 9 bases, with 14 bases remaining between them. The CDR3 covers 13 residues. Germline CDR1 and CDR2: SGHTA and FQGNSA. CDR3 bases: TGTGCCAGCAGCCCGTTTCGGGGCTCTGAGCAGTTCTTC. This translates into CASSPFRGSEQFF.

The V gene is TRBV7-9, the J gene TRBJ2-1; possibly TRBD1 for D (6 bases). Trimming pared 0 bases from V and 4 bases from J, leaving 13 bases between. The CDR3 covers 16 residues. Germline assignment: CDR1 SEHNR and CDR2 FQNEAQ (reference sequence). CDR3 coding DNA: TGTGCCAGCAGCTTAGCGGACAGTGGTAGGTACAATGAGCAGTTCTTC. It yields the protein CASSLADSGRYNEQFF.